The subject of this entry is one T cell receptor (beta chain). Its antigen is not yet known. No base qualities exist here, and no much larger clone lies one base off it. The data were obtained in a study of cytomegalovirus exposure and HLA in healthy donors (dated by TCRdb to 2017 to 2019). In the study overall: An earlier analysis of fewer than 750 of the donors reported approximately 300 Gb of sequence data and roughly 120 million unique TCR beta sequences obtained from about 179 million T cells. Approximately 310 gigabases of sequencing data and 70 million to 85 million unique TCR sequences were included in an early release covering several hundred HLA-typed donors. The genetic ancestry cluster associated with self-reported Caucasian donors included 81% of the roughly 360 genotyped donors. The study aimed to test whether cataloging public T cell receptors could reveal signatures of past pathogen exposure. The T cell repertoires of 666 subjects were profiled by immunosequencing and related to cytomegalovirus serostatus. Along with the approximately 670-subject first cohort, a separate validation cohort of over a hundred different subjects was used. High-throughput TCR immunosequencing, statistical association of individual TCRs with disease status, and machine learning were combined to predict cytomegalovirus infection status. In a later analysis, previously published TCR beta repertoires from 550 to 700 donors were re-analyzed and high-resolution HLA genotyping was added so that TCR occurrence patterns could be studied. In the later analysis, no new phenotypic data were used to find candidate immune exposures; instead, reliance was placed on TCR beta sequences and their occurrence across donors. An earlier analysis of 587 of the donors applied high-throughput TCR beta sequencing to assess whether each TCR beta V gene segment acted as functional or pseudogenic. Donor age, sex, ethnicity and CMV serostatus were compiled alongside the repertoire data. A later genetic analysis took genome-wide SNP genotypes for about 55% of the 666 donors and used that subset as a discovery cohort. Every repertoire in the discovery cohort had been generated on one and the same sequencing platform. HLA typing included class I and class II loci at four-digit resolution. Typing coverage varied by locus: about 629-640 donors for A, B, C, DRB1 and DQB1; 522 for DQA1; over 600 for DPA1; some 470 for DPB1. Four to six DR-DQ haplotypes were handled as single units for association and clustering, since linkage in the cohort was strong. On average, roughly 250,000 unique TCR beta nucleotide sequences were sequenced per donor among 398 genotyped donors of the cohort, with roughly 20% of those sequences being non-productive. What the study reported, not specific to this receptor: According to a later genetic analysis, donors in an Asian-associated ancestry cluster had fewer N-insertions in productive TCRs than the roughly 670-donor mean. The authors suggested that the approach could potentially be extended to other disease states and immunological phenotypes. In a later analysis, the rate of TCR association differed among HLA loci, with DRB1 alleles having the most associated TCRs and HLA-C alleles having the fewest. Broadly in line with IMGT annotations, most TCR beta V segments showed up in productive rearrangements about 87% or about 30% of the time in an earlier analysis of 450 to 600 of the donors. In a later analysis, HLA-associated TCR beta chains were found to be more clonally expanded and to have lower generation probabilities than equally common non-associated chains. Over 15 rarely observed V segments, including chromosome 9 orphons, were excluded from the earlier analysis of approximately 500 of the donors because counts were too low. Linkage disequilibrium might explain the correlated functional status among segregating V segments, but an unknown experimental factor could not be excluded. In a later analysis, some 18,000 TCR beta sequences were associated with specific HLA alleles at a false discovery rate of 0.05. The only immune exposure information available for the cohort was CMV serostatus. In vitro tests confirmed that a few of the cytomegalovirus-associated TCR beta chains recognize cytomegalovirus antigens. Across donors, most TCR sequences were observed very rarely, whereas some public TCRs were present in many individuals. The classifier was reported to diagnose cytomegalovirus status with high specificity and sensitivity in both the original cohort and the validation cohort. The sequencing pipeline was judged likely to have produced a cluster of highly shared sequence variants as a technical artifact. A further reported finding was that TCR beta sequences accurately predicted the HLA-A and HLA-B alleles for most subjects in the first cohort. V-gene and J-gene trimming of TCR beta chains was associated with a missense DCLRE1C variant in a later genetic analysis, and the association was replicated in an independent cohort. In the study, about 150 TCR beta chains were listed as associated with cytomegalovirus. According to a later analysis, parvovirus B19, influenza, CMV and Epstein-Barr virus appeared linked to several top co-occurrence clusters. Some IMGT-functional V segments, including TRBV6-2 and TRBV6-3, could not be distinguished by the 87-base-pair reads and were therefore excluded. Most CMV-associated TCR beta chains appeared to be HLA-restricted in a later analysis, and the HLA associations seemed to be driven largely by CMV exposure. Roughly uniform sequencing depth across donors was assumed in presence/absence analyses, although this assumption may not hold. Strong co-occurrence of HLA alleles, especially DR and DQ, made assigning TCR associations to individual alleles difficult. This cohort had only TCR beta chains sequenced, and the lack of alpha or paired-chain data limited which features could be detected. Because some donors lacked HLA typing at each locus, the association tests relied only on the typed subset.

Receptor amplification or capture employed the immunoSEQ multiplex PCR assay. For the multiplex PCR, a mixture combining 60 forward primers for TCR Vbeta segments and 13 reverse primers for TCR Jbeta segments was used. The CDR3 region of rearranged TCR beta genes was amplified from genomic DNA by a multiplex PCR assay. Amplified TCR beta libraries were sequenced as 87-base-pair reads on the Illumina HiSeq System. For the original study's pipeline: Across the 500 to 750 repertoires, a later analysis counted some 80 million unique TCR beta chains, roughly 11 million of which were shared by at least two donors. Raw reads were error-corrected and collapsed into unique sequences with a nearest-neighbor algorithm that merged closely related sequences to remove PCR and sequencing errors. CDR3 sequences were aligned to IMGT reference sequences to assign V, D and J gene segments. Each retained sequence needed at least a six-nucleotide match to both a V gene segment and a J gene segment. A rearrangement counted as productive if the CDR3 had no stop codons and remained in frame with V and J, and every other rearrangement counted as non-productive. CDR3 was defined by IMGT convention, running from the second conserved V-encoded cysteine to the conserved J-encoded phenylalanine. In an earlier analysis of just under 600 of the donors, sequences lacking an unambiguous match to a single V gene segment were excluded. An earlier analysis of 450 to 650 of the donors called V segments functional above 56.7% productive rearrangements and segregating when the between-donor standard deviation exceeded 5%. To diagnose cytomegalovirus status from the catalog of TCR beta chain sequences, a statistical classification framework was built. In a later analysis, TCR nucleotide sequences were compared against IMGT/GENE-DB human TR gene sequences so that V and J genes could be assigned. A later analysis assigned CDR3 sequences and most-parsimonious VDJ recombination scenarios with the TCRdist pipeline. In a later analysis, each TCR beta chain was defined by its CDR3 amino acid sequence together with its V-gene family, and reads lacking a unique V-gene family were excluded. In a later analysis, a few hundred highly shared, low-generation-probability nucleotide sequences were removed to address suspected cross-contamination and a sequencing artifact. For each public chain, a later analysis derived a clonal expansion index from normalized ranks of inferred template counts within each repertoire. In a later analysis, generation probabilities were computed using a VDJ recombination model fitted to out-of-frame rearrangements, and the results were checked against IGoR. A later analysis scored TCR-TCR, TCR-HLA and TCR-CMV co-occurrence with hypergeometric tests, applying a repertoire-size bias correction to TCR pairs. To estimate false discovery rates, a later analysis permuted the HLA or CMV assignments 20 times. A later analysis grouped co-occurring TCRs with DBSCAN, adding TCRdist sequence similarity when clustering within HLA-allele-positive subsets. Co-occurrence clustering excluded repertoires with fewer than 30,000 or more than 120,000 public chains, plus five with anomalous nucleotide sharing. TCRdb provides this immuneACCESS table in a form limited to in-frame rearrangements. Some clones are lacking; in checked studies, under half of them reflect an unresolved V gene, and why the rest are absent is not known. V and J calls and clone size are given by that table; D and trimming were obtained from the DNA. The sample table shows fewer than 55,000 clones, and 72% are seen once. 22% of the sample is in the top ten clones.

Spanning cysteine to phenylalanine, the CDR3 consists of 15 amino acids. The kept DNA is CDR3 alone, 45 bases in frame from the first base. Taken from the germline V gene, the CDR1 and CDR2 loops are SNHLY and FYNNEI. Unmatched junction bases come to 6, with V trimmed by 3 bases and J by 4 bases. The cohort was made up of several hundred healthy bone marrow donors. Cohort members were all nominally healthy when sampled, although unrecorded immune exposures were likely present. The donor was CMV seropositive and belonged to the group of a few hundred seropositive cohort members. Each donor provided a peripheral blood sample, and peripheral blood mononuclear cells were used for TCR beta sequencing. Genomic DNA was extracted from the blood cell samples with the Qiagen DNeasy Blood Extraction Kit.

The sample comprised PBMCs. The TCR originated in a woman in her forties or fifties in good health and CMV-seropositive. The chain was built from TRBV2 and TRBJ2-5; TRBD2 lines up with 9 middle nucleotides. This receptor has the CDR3 CASSDASGVGETQYF. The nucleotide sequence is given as TGTGCCAGCAGTGACGCTAGCGGGGTCGGAGAGACCCAGTACTTC.